A few counts support the clone carrying this TCR beta chain. The data were taken from a study of human T cells and chemical hapten exposure. The overall study: The study sensitized with 2% DPC on a 2 cm by 2 cm patch of upper inner arm skin. Patches that contained 0.01% DPC were applied to the upper back and read at 6 days. Alopecia areata, totalis or universalis affected patients who were mostly female.

A single record per CDR3 protein comes from TCRdb applying MiXCR to the RACE reads. The profile shows fewer than 85,000 distinct CDR3 sequences, about a tenth of them singletons. Time point described: patch test 2, 6 weeks after DPC sensitization. As to treatment: therapeutic diphenylcyclopropenone sensitization with weekly scalp DPC. The CDR3 is 14 residues long. V lost 2 bases, J lost 2 bases, and 5 bases lay in between. CDR1 and CDR2 (germline): SGDLS, YYNGEE. The chain recombines TRBV9 with TRBJ2-6; D gene uncertain. The source was whole blood, collected in connection with sensitization to the hapten diphenylcyclopropenone (DPC). The clonotype originates from a woman in her thirties with alopecia areata. Some clones in this sample may be carry-over from other donors' samples. The DNA for the CDR3 is TGTGCCAGCAGCGTTAGAACTGGGGCCAACGTCCTGACTTTC. Translating it yields CASSVRTGANVLTF.